The clone carrying this TCR beta chain appeared many times. This sample stems from a study of T cells after yellow fever vaccination. After removal of 5 bases from V and 3 bases from J, the junction contained 6 bases not matched to a gene. The CDR3 extends over 14 amino acids. Germline V gene sequence: CDR1 SGHAT, CDR2 FQDESV (reference sequence). For TCR, cDNA came from 5'RACE template switching, which added a universal primer site and UMIs. TCRdb re-analysed the 5' RACE reads in MiXCR, keeping a single row per CDR3 protein. The sample consists of about 150,000 distinct CDR3 sequences, 5.5% to 7.5% of them appearing once.

The chain is built from TRBV11-1 and TRBJ2-5; 7 nucleotides agree with TRBD1. The TCR comes from a young man who received the YFV17D yellow fever vaccine. The starting material was CD4+ T cells sorted from PBMCs, obtained on the day of the first yellow fever vaccination. For the CDR3, the DNA is TGTGCCAGCAGCCTGGGGACAGAAGAAGAGACCCAGTACTTC. Translating it yields CASSLGTEEETQYF.